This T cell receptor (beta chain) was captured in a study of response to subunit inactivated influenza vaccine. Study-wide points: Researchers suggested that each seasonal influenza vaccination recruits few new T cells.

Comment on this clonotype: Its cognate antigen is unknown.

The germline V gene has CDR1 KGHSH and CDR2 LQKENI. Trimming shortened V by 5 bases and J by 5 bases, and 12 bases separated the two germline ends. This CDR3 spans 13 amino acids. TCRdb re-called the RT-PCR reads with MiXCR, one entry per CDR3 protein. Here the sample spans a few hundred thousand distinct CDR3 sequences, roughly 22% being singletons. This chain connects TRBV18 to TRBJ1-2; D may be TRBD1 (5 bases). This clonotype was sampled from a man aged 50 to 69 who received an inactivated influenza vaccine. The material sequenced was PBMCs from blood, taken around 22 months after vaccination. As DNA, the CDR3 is TGTGCCAGCTCAAAGGACACCGTGTATGGCTACACCTTC. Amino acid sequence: CASSKDTVYGYTF.